This TCR beta chain was found in a study of blood T cell repertoires in COVID-19 (dated by TCRdb to 2019 to 2021). For the wider study: Samples covering the acute and convalescent phases of COVID-19 were provided by collaborators in the United States, Italy and Spain. The material from the prospective study consisted of cDNA or gDNA derived from T cells, B-cell-depleted T cells, or PBMCs. Subjects who had been exposed to COVID-19, were actively infected with it, or had recovered from it provided the deeply sampled blood TCRbeta repertoires that made up the dataset. The repertoires were released in a freely available public database intended as a resource for research on the immune response to SARS-CoV-2. The samples were drawn from the first 160 participants of the ongoing ImmuneRACE study and from 1,200 or so subjects provided by 6 global collaborators. Sample metadata almost always included a de-identified subject ID, COVID-19 status, age in years and sex. HLA class I and class II types, where available, came from metadata supplied by the sample provider rather than from assay-based typing. The full study reports these points: Clinical and demographic metadata were provided uncurated, with the amount varying by source and participant.

One collaborating source in Seattle enrolled patients while the patients were actively infected and followed the patients over time throughout the course of disease. Collaborating institutions collected whole blood in K2EDTA tubes following their own protocols. Collaborator samples were shipped for TCRbeta analysis as frozen whole blood, isolated PBMCs, or DNA extracted from either sample type. Comments on this clone: Its antigen remains unidentified. Base-call qualities are not available, and no considerably larger clone is one nucleotide away.

The CDR3 numbers 13 residues from cysteine through phenylalanine. Only the CDR3 portion is preserved as DNA: 39 bases, with reading frame beginning at the first base. Based on the germline V gene (reference sequence), the CDR1 and CDR2 sequences are LGHDT and YNNKEL. V sheds 8 bases and J sheds 6 bases, leaving 13 bases between their ends. TCRbeta CDR3 regions were amplified from genomic DNA using the immunoSEQ Assay, a bias-controlled multiplex PCR. The paper's data handling went like this. Nucleated cell counts per sample were estimated from amplification of reference gene primers within the assay. To quantify the absolute abundance of each unique TCRbeta CDR3 rearrangement, sequence reads were collapsed and filtered. For each sample, productive Simpson clonality was calculated as the square root of Simpson's diversity index across productive rearrangements. Drawn from immuneACCESS, this table holds only the in-frame rearrangements with V and J called that TCRdb kept. Clones are partly lost; checked studies trace under half to an unresolved V gene and leave the rest unexplained. Clone size and V and J calls were adopted from that table, with D and trimming inferred from the DNA. For this sample the table gives 230,000 or so clones, of which nearly 90% were detected only once. The top ten clones comprise 2.1% of the sample.

Sequenced: peripheral blood. The receptor was isolated from a woman aged 55 to 70 with COVID-19, enrolled during active disease. The rearrangement joined TRBV3-1 (or the pseudogene TRBV3-2) to TRBJ2-2, with an unclear D gene assignment. Read as DNA, the sequence is TGTGCCAGCGTATATCCCCCTCCCGGGGAGCTGTTTTTT. This translates into CASVYPPPGELFF.